The 7 T cell receptor beta chains below come from one sample, sequenced in a study of radiotherapy plus CTLA-4 blockade in lung cancer. Assay used: immunoSEQ multiplex PCR; TCRdb lists only in-frame clones, some missing. The sample has about 54,000 clones, more than 65% seen once; the top ten hold 2.5% to 4%. Sequencing was performed on peripheral blood, taken from a patient treated with radiotherapy plus ipilimumab. These receptors were obtained from a human donor with non-small cell lung cancer who had a partial response to radiotherapy plus ipilimumab.

The sample holds one count of this clone. V usage is TRBV6-6 and J usage is TRBJ2-7; D is perhaps TRBD2 (6 bases). The germline CDR1 and CDR2 sequences are MNHNY and SVGAGI (reference sequence). Deletions cut 4 bases from V and 5 bases from J, with 15 bases between. The CDR3 is 14 residues long. The CDR3 bases are TGTGCCAGCAGTTCCGTCGGGGGATTAGACGAGCAGTACTTC. It codes for CASSSVGGLDEQYF.

The chain combines TRBV29-1 with TRBJ1-4; 7 bases agree with TRBD1. V gave up 7 bases and J gave up 7 bases; unmatched junction bases: 9. The CDR3 has 13 amino acids. From germline, CDR1 is SQVTM and CDR2 ANQGSEA. Written as DNA, the CDR3 is TGCAGCGCGACCGGGACAGAGAGTGAAAAACTGTTTTTT. Translation gives CSATGTESEKLFF.

This chain uses TRBV14 with TRBJ2-2; no firm D call. V lost 2 bases and J 5 bases, leaving 6 bases between the germline ends. The germline CDR1 and CDR2 sequences are SGHDN and FVKESK. This CDR3 has 13 residues. This chain's CDR3 is CASSQQATGELFF. The CDR3, as DNA: TGTGCCAGCAGCCAACAGGCAACCGGGGAGCTGTTTTTT.

J is TRBJ1-1 and V is TRBV19; D is unclear. V was shortened by 3 bases and J by 1 base, with 18 bases between the two germline ends. The germline V gene encodes CDR1 LNHDA and CDR2 SQIVND (reference sequence). This CDR3 has 17 amino acids. This CDR3 reads CASSMTGKRMGNTEAFF. The CDR3 DNA reads as TGTGCCAGTAGTATGACTGGAAAGAGGATGGGGAACACTGAAGCTTTCTTT. Filled out from reference TRBV19 and TRBJ1-1, the complete variable domain reads DGGITQSPKYLFRKEGQNVTLSCEQNLNHDAMYWYRQDPGQGLRLIYYSQIVNDFQKGDIAEGYSVSREKKESFPLTVTSAQKNPTAFYLCASSMTGKRMGNTEAFFGQGTRLTVV.

This clone was observed once. The V and J genes are TRBV5-1 and TRBJ2-7; 9 bases match TRBD1. Germline V gene sequence: CDR1 SGHRS, CDR2 YFSETQ. The CDR3 is made up of 15 amino acids. The V segment lost 4 bases and the J segment 3 bases; nucleotides outside the gene matches: 8. CDR3 sequence (DNA): TGCGCCAGCAGCCATTCCGGGACAGGGAACTACGAGCAGTACTTC. Protein product: CASSHSGTGNYEQYF.

The rearrangement links TRBV27 to TRBJ1-5; 9 nucleotides agree with TRBD1. Germline loops: CDR1 MNHEY, CDR2 SMNVEV (reference sequence). This CDR3 contains 14 residues. V shed 4 bases, J shed 7 bases, and the junction held 5 bases outside the gene matches. The CDR3 region is CASSWGQGGQPQHF. CDR3 bases: TGTGCCAGCAGTTGGGGACAGGGAGGGCAGCCCCAGCATTTT.

V gene TRBV21-1 combines with J gene TRBJ2-3; TRBD2 was called by the table and not checked on the DNA. TRBV21-1 is a pseudogene. The CDR3 consists of 17 residues. The CDR3 loop is CASSTGTSGDWRDTQYF. In DNA, the CDR3 is TGTGCCAGCAGCACCGGGACTAGCGGAGATTGGAGAGATACGCAGTATTTT.